The present TCR beta chain was sequenced within a study of T cells in Graves' hyperthyroidism and ophthalmopathy. Researchers amplified the TCR beta CDR3 regions from RNA transcripts. First-round RT-PCR with HTBI primers amplified the TCR CDR3 region. TCRdb reprocessed the multiplex PCR reads with MiXCR, giving one entry per CDR3 protein. The profile covers hundreds of thousands of distinct CDR3 sequences, with roughly 15% appearing a single time and roughly 10% taken by the ten largest. The sample holds many counts of this clonotype. V was trimmed by 3 bases and J by 5 bases, leaving 14 bases between them. This CDR3 region has 14 residues. The V gene's germline CDR1 is SGDLS and CDR2 YYNGEE. The study defined stable Graves' hyperthyroidism as no ophthalmopathy progression within 18 months.

Specimen: blood. The source of this sequence is a woman between 18 and 29 years old with Graves' hyperthyroidism. V is TRBV9 and J is TRBJ2-5, with a weak D call TRBD2 (6 bases). The CDR3 region is CASSAGSIWETQYF. Written as DNA, the CDR3 is TGTGCCAGCAGCGCCGGGAGTATCTGGGAGACCCAGTACTTC.